This T cell receptor (beta chain) was recorded in a study of regulatory T cells in long-lasting Graves disease. Investigators prepared the TCR beta libraries by applying iRepertoire HTBI primers and Arm-PCR of CDR3 regions. MiXCR was run by TCRdb on the multiplex PCR reads, yielding one entry per CDR3 protein. The sample shows under 450,000 distinct CDR3 sequences, about a quarter of them seen only once. Time point described: persistent/refractory GD, antithyroid drugs over 5 years with positive TRAb. Scientists built the TCR library using RNA that was extracted from PBMCs. Study conclusions and caveats: TRBV28, TRBJ1-2 and TRBJ2-5 were segments that persistent disease favored. Persistent Graves' patients possessed reduced TCR diversity relative to recently diagnosed ones. Among persistent patients, a larger number of public clonotypes were shared (roughly 2,900) than among newly diagnosed patients (about 970).

This clonotype was observed at least ten times. The antigen remains undetermined. The CDR3 totals 13 residues. The V and J ends lost 10 bases and 2 bases respectively, with 15 bases between them. Germline V gives CDR1 SNHLY, CDR2 FYNNEI. Sequencing was performed on peripheral blood mononuclear cells (PBMCs), taken when the disease was refractory, from a patient treated with antithyroid drugs. This TCR came from a female donor with Graves disease. This chain connects TRBV2 to TRBJ2-7; D uncertain. Written as DNA, the CDR3 is TGTGCCATCGGTCAGAAGGACCCCTACGAGCAGTACTTC. Its protein is CAIGQKDPYEQYF. Full variable domain (missing parts from reference TRBV2 and TRBJ2-7): EPEVTQTPSHQVTQMGQEVILRCVPISNHLYFYWYRQILGQKVEFLVSFYNNEISEKSEIFDDQFSVERPDGSNFTLKIRSTKLEDSAMYFCAIGQKDPYEQYFGPGTRLTVT.